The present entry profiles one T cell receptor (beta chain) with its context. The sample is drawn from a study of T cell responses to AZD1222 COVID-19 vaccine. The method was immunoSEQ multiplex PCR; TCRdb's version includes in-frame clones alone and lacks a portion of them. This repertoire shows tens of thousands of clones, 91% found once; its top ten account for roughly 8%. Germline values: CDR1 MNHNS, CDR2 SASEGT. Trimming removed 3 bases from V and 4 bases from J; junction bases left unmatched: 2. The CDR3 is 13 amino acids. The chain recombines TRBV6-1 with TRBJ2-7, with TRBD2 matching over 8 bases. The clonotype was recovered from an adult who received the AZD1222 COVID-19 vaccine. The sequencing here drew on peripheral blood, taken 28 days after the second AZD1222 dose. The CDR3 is CASSDSGIYEQYF. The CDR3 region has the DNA TGTGCCAGCAGTGATAGCGGGATTTACGAGCAGTACTTC.